The sequence of this T cell receptor beta chain was determined in a study of T-cell reconstitution after alpha-beta-depleted transplantation in children. Findings and caveats of the study: Reportedly, only several hundred clones from non-depleted graft cells drove alpha-beta T-cell counts at about two months. Where some patients showed high TCRbeta diversity at day 60, it came from recipient T cells and thymic progenitors that had survived. T-cell counts and diversity at one year post-transplant came mainly from newly produced T cells.

Unique molecular identifiers were incorporated during preparation of the TCRbeta library. Each CDR3 protein is one row after TCRdb ran MiXCR on the PCR reads. The sample lists 200,000 to 250,000 distinct CDR3 sequences, approximately 6.3% seen once, with more than 5.5% in the top ten. This clonotype was seen ten or more times. Its specificity is not known. With V trimmed by 3 bases and J by 4 bases, 11 bases remained unmatched. In germline, CDR1 is SQVTM, CDR2 ANQGSEA. This CDR3 region has 17 residues. The input for sequencing was PBMCs, taken before TCRalphabeta/CD19-depleted stem cell transplant. The clonotype originates from a boy aged 2 to 10 with acute lymphoblastic leukemia, due to receive a stem cell transplant. This chain joins TRBV29-1 and TRBJ2-3; 12 bases align to TRBD2. This chain's CDR3 is CSVDALAGGPGADTQYF. In DNA form, the CDR3 reads TGCAGCGTTGATGCGCTAGCGGGGGGGCCAGGTGCAGATACGCAGTATTTT.